This TCR beta chain was observed in a study of PD-L1 blockade in urothelial cancer. About the research overall: Blood-derived samples held a median roughly 140,000 T cells. Regarding the study as a whole: Clonality of blood TCR below the median before treatment predicted better survival.

In the case of this clone: What it binds is not known.

Only in-frame clones appear in the TCRdb table, and some are missing; sequencing was by immunoSEQ multiplex PCR. The sample lists about 130,000 clones; approximately 84% were seen once. The CDR3 covers 15 residues. V dropped 6 bases and J dropped 3; count of bases not matched to a gene: 7. Germline V gene data show CDR1 as LGHNT and CDR2 as FRNRAP. Described time point: pretreatment peripheral blood. Locally advanced or metastatic urothelial carcinoma affected the patients. Each patient gave between 1 and 8 samples, pretreatment and on-treatment. Sequenced material: PBMCs, taken around atezolizumab (anti-PD-L1) treatment. This TCR derives from a man between 50 and 59 years old with urothelial cancer. The chain joins TRBV12-5 to TRBJ1-2; 10 bases agree with TRBD1. In nucleotides, the CDR3 is TGTGCTAGTGGCCGAGGGACAGGGGAACACTATGGCTACACCTTC. It encodes CASGRGTGEHYGYTF.